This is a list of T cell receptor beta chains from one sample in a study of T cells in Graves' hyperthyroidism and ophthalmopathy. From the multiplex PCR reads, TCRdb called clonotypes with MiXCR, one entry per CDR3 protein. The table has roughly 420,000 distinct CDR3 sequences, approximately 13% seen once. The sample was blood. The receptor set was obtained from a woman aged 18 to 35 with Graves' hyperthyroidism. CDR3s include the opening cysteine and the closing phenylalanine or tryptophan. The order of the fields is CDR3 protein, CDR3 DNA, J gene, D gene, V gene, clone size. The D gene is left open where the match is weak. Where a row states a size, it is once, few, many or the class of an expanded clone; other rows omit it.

CASSQGGQGLRIEAFF | TGTGCCAGCAGCCAAGGGGGACAGGGGCTGAGGATTGAAGCTTTCTTT | TRBJ1-1 | TRBD1 | TRBV6-1 | few
CASNDGGNTIYF | TGTGCCAGCAACGACGGTGGAAACACCATATATTTT | TRBJ1-3 | - | TRBV6-1 | -
CASSEGGRNGNTIYF | TGTGCCAGCAGTGAAGGAGGACGGAATGGAAACACCATATATTTT | TRBJ1-3 | - | TRBV2 | many
CASSYRDRGSSHRGNEQFF | TGTGCCAGCAGTTACCGGGACAGGGGGTCCTCTCACAGGGGCAATGAGCAGTTCTTC | TRBJ2-1 | TRBD1 | TRBV28 | many
CASSPGLAGGGEQYF | TGCGCCAGCAGCCCGGGACTAGCGGGAGGTGGAGAGCAGTACTTC | TRBJ2-7 | TRBD2 | TRBV5-1 | -
CASSQEMQGVSPLHF | TGTGCCAGCAGCCAAGAAATGCAGGGAGTTTCACCCCTCCACTTT | TRBJ1-6 | - | TRBV3-1 | -
CSVETSGTEAFF | TGCAGCGTTGAGACGTCGGGCACTGAAGCTTTCTTT | TRBJ1-1 | - | TRBV29-1 | many
CASTELNTEAFF | TGTGCCAGCACCGAATTGAACACTGAAGCTTTCTTT | TRBJ1-1 | - | TRBV28 | many
CAISEPPRGDTQYF | TGTGCCATCAGTGAACCGCCCCGAGGGGATACGCAGTATTTT | TRBJ2-3 | - | TRBV10-3 | many
CAISTGTGSTDTQYF | TGTGCCATCAGTACCGGGACCGGAAGCACAGATACGCAGTATTTT | TRBJ2-3 | - | TRBV10-3 | -
CASSLIGNMNTEAFF | TGTGCCAGCAGCTTAATTGGGAACATGAACACTGAAGCTTTCTTT | TRBJ1-1 | - | TRBV11-2 | many
CASSEGGNNQPQHF | TGTGCCAGCAGTGAAGGGGGGAACAATCAGCCCCAGCATTTT | TRBJ1-5 | - | TRBV6-1 | many
CASSPLVRDYGYTF | TGTGCCAGCTCACCACTGGTGAGGGACTATGGCTACACCTTC | TRBJ1-2 | - | TRBV18 | few
CASSSQGWQPQHF | TGTGCCAGCAGTTCTCAGGGGTGGCAGCCCCAGCATTTT | TRBJ1-5 | - | TRBV28 | many
CSVEEGTNTEAFF | TGCAGCGTTGAAGAGGGGACGAACACTGAAGCTTTCTTT | TRBJ1-1 | - | TRBV29-1 | many
CSAVTGGTGEKLFF | TGCAGTGCGGTCACAGGGGGAACGGGTGAAAAACTGTTTTTT | TRBJ1-4 | TRBD1 | TRBV20-1 | many
CASSTPGLGLYEQYF | TGTGCCAGCAGTACACCGGGACTAGGGCTCTACGAGCAGTACTTC | TRBJ2-7 | TRBD2 | TRBV28 | many
CAWSWVDRGAGEQYF | TGTGCCTGGAGTTGGGTTGATCGGGGCGCGGGCGAGCAGTACTTC | TRBJ2-7 | - | TRBV30 | -
CASSFTRDYGYTF | TGTGCCAGCAGCTTTACAAGGGACTATGGCTACACCTTC | TRBJ1-2 | - | TRBV7-9 | few
CASSSPLFPDSSYNEQFF | TGTGCCAGCAGTTCCCCCCTCTTCCCGGATAGCTCCTACAATGAGCAGTTCTTC | TRBJ2-1 | - | TRBV12-3/TRBV12-4 | many
CASRLTSGGYNEQFF | TGTGCCAGCAGGTTGACTAGCGGGGGTTACAATGAGCAGTTCTTC | TRBJ2-1 | TRBD2 | TRBV12-3/TRBV12-4 | many
CAISESNRPTISNTEAFF | TGTGCCATCAGTGAGTCTAACAGGCCCACTATATCGAACACTGAAGCTTTCTTT | TRBJ1-1 | - | TRBV10-3 | -
CASSQQGRGTGELFF | TGTGCCAGCAGCCAACAGGGGAGAGGCACCGGGGAGCTGTTTTTT | TRBJ2-2 | TRBD1 | TRBV12-3/TRBV12-4 | many
CASSSGQESYEQYF | TGTGCCAGCAGCTCCGGACAGGAAAGCTACGAGCAGTACTTC | TRBJ2-7 | TRBD1 | TRBV7-9 | many
CASSPDQRAYQPQHF | TGTGCCAGCAGTCCGGATCAAAGGGCATATCAGCCCCAGCATTTT | TRBJ1-5 | - | TRBV28 | -
CASSWGQGPVNEKLFF | TGTGCCAGCAGCTGGGGACAGGGGCCGGTTAATGAAAAACTGTTTTTT | TRBJ1-4 | TRBD1 | TRBV11-2 | few
CAISDTTLETQYF | TGTGCCATCAGTGACACAACCCTAGAGACCCAGTACTTC | TRBJ2-5 | - | TRBV10-3 | many
CASSSIGGTIYF | TGTGCCAGCAGCTCAATCGGGGGCACCATATATTTT | TRBJ1-3 | - | TRBV7-9 | few
CATSRDPSDTQYF | TGTGCCACCAGCAGAGATCCGTCAGATACGCAGTATTTT | TRBJ2-3 | - | TRBV15 | many
CSARSKASYEQYF | TGCAGTGCTCGATCCAAGGCCAGCTACGAGCAGTACTTC | TRBJ2-7 | - | TRBV20-1 | many
CSAGRGGGEKLFF | TGCAGTGCGGGTCGGGGAGGGGGTGAAAAACTGTTTTTT | TRBJ1-4 | - | TRBV20-1 | many
CASSLMGVQETQYF | TGTGCCAGCAGTTTAATGGGGGTCCAAGAGACCCAGTACTTC | TRBJ2-5 | - | TRBV27 | -
CASSAAATYGYTF | TGTGCCAGCAGTGCTGCAGCTACCTATGGCTACACCTTC | TRBJ1-2 | - | TRBV25-1 | few
CASSTRTGGDVEALHF | TGTGCCAGTAGTACCCGGACAGGGGGCGACGTTGAGGCCCTCCACTTT | TRBJ1-6 | TRBD1 | TRBV19 | -
CASSPRGIQETQYF | TGTGCCAGCAGTCCCCGCGGGATACAAGAGACCCAGTACTTC | TRBJ2-5 | - | TRBV2 | many
CASSATGDVGQPQHF | TGTGCCAGCAGCGCGACAGGGGACGTGGGGCAGCCCCAGCATTTT | TRBJ1-5 | TRBD1 | TRBV9 | once
CASSQEASLSGNTIYF | TGCGCCAGCAGCCAAGAAGCAAGCCTTTCTGGAAACACCATATATTTT | TRBJ1-3 | - | TRBV4-3 | -
CASTIRVLAGYNEQFF | TGTGCCAGCACTATCAGGGTCCTAGCGGGGTACAATGAGCAGTTCTTC | TRBJ2-1 | TRBD2 | TRBV7-2 | many
CASSPQQGAAETQYF | TGTGCCAGCTCACCACAACAGGGGGCTGCAGAGACCCAGTACTTC | TRBJ2-5 | TRBD1 | TRBV18 | -
CAWTPGGGTEAFF | TGTGCCTGGACCCCGGGAGGGGGCACTGAAGCTTTCTTT | TRBJ1-1 | - | TRBV30 | many
CSASSRSSYEQYF | TGCAGTGCTAGTTCCAGGAGCTCCTACGAGCAGTACTTC | TRBJ2-7 | - | TRBV20-1 | many
CASSFETRNTGELFF | TGCGCCAGCAGCTTCGAGACTCGCAACACCGGGGAGCTGTTTTTT | TRBJ2-2 | - | TRBV7-3 | -
CASSLAPNTEAFF | TGTGCCAGCAGCTTAGCCCCCAACACTGAAGCTTTCTTT | TRBJ1-1 | - | TRBV11-2 | many
CAIRGAPSYEQYF | TGTGCCATCAGGGGAGCCCCCTCCTACGAGCAGTACTTC | TRBJ2-7 | - | TRBV10-3 | many
CSASSPSGSSYNEQFF | TGCAGTGCTAGCTCTCCTAGCGGTAGCTCCTACAATGAGCAGTTCTTC | TRBJ2-1 | TRBD2 | TRBV20-1 | many